This entry lists 25 T cell receptor beta chains sequenced from one sample in a study of cytomegalovirus exposure and HLA in healthy donors. PCR amplification relied on 60 Vbeta primers (plus 13 Jbeta primers). Here immunoSEQ multiplex PCR was the method, and the copy in TCRdb shows in-frame clones only, minus some. The repertoire consists of 65,000 to 95,000 clones, with around 79% occurring once and the leading ten covering around 15%. The sequencing input was PBMCs. These receptors all stem from a human donor in good health.

J is TRBJ1-6 and V is TRBV30; perhaps TRBD1 as D (5 bases). This CDR3 has 16 residues. Germline V gene sequence: CDR1 GTSNPN, CDR2 SVGIG (reference sequence). V shed 8 bases and J shed 5 bases, with 22 bases lying between them. CDR3 nucleotide sequence: TGTGCCGGTCAGAGGGGAGGAAGGAAAAATAATTCACCCCTCCACTTT. The encoded protein is CAGQRGGRKNNSPLHF.

V is TRBV7-9 and J is TRBJ2-7; TRBD1 aligns across 7 bases. The CDR3 totals 16 residues. Germline-derived CDR1 and CDR2 are SEHNR and FQNEAQ (reference sequence). The V segment lost 5 bases and the J segment 6 bases; nucleotides outside the gene matches: 16. This chain's CDR3 is CASSRQGSPKKREQYF. CDR3 coding DNA: TGTGCCAGCAGCCGACAGGGCAGCCCGAAGAAACGCGAGCAGTACTTC.

This chain joins TRBV9 and TRBJ1-6, with 9 nucleotides matching TRBD1. After removal of 2 bases from V and 9 bases from J, the junction contained 3 bases not matched to a gene. The CDR3 runs 14 residues. Germline V gives CDR1 SGDLS, CDR2 YYNGEE. CDR3 nucleotide sequence: TGTGCCAGCAGCGTCGACAGGGGGTCTTCACCCCTCCACTTT. Translating it yields CASSVDRGSSPLHF.

The chain uses TRBV2 and TRBJ2-7; no reliable D call. V was shortened by 6 bases and J by 2 bases, with 14 bases between the two germline ends. Looked up from germline, CDR1 is SNHLY and CDR2 is FYNNEI. The CDR3 extends over 14 amino acids. The CDR3 reads CASSANEETYEQYF. The CDR3, as DNA: TGTGCCAGCAGCGCAAACGAGGAAACCTACGAGCAGTACTTC. Full variable domain (rest looked up from reference TRBV2 and TRBJ2-7): EPEVTQTPSHQVTQMGQEVILRCVPISNHLYFYWYRQILGQKVEFLVSFYNNEISEKSEIFDDQFSVERPDGSNFTLKIRSTKLEDSAMYFCASSANEETYEQYFGPGTRLTVT.

A word on this clone: The junction differs from germline at one of its ends, possibly a read error. This chain links TRBV4-1 with TRBJ1-2; possible D gene TRBD1, 5 bases. The CDR3 consists of 14 residues. Germline assignment: CDR1 MGHRA and CDR2 YSYEKL. CDR3 amino acids: CASSHAGGRAGYPF. The CDR3 DNA sequence: TGCGCCAGCAGCCACGCTGGGGGGAGGGCTGGCTACCCCTTC.

The chain has TRBV19 and TRBJ2-5; the D gene is possibly TRBD2 (5 bases). The last part of the DNA fits TRBJ2-7 better; the J call may be wrong. The V gene's germline CDR1 is LNHDA and CDR2 SQIVND (reference sequence). CDR3 length: 14 residues. The CDR3 nucleotides read TGTGCCAGTAGTATAGGAGGGTACGGGAACGAGCAGTACTTC. This sequence encodes CASSIGGYGNEQYF.

The chain uses TRBV5-6 and TRBJ1-1; D is uncertain. V was shortened by 0 bases and J by 0 bases, with 21 bases between the two germline ends. The CDR3 runs 19 residues. The germline CDR1 and CDR2 sequences are SGHDT and YYEEEE. CDR3 sequence reads: CASSLAKRILPLMNTEAFF. The CDR3 DNA reads TGTGCCAGCAGCTTGGCCAAGCGGATCTTACCTCTCATGAACACTGAAGCTTTCTTT.

Regarding this clone: One end of the junction does not line up with germline, which may come from a read error. This chain links TRBV27 with TRBJ1-4, with 10 bases aligning to TRBD1. Germline loops: CDR1 MNHEY, CDR2 SMNVEV (reference sequence). The CDR3 totals 15 residues. CDR3 nucleotides: TGTGCCAGCAGTATATCCGGGACAGGGGCGGAAAAACTGTTTTTT. Protein product: CASSISGTGAEKLFF.

On this clone itself: The sample carries other DNA sequences with the same CDR3. The rearrangement links TRBV30 to TRBJ2-6, with D maybe TRBD1 (5 bases). V gave up 0 bases and J gave up 0 bases, with 12 bases separating them. Germline V gives CDR1 GTSNPN, CDR2 SVGIG (reference sequence). This CDR3 comprises 17 residues. CDR3 nucleotide sequence: TGTGCCTGGAGTGTAGGCAGTGACAGCTCTGGGGCCAACGTCCTGACTTTC. Residues: CAWSVGSDSSGANVLTF.

The chain carries TRBV4-3 and TRBJ2-5; the match to TRBD1 covers 8 bases. TRBJ2-7 matches the DNA end more closely, so the J call is doubtful. CDR1 and CDR2 from the germline V gene are LGHNA and YSLEER. The CDR3 runs to 17 residues. The CDR3 spells CASSQVLRGQGRHEQYF. CDR3 DNA: TGCGCCAGCAGCCAAGTGCTTCGTGGACAGGGTAGGCACGAGCAGTACTTC.

This clone was recorded many times. This rearrangement joins TRBV6-1 to TRBJ1-5, with D possibly matching TRBD1 (6 bases). The CDR3 loop spans 17 amino acids. Trimming removed 0 bases from V and 6 bases from J, with 18 bases in between. Germline-derived CDR1 and CDR2 are MNHNS and SASEGT. As DNA, the CDR3 is TGTGCCAGCAGTGAAGCCTACCTACAGGGCTTCCGTCAGCCCCAGCATTTT. It encodes CASSEAYLQGFRQPQHF.

DNA of the CDR3: TGTGCCAGCAGCCAGTTTGAGGGTGACTATGGCTACACCTTC. Its protein is CASSQFEGDYGYTF. This chain joins TRBV7-6 and TRBJ1-2; D is ambiguous. Per germline, CDR1 SGHVS and CDR2 FNYEAQ. The CDR3 length is 14 residues. Trimming took 5 bases from V and 3 from J, leaving 13 bases between them.

This clone was seen a few times. V and J are TRBV5-4 and TRBJ2-1; 8 bases agree with TRBD2. The germline V gene has CDR1 SGHNT and CDR2 YYREEE (reference sequence). CDR3 length equals 15 residues. The V gene end was trimmed by 2 bases and the J gene end by 1 base; junction bases not matched to a gene: 2. The CDR3 loop is CASSLERGSYNEQFF. The DNA for the CDR3 is TGTGCCAGCAGCTTAGAGCGGGGGTCCTACAATGAGCAGTTCTTC.

The chain combines TRBV6-6 with TRBJ1-1; no clear D. The CDR3 extends over 15 amino acids. Germline V CDR1 and CDR2: MNHNY, SVGAGI (reference sequence). Trimming took 5 bases from V and 4 from J, leaving 17 bases between them. The CDR3 protein is CASSPAVGEGTEAFF. The CDR3 region has the DNA TGTGCCAGCAGTCCAGCGGTAGGTGAGGGCACTGAAGCTTTCTTT.

The rearrangement links TRBV7-9 to TRBJ2-7, with D hard to call. Germline CDR1 reads SEHNR; CDR2 reads FQNEAQ (reference sequence). There are 14 residues in the CDR3. V gave up 4 bases and J gave up 2 bases, with 12 bases separating them. The CDR3 nucleotides read TGTGCCAGCAGCTCCTCCACAGTTACCTACGAGCAGTACTTC. It codes for CASSSSTVTYEQYF.

This clone has a handful of counts. The chain carries TRBV5-1 and TRBJ2-1, with D possibly TRBD1 on 5 matching bases. V lost 2 bases, J lost 5 bases, and 11 bases lay in between. This CDR3 is built from 14 residues. Germline V gene data show CDR1 as SGHRS and CDR2 as YFSETQ. CDR3 DNA: TGCGCCAGCAGCTTCCAGGGCGCCCACAATGAGCAGTTCTTC. Protein sequence: CASSFQGAHNEQFF.

V usage is TRBV6-4 and J usage is TRBJ2-1; 13 bases align to TRBD2. The CDR3 spans 19 residues. With V trimmed by 0 bases and J by 7 bases, 12 bases remained unmatched. The germline V gene encodes CDR1 MRHNA and CDR2 SNTAGT. The CDR3 DNA is TGTGCCAGCAGTGACTCCCCACTTCGACTAGCGGGGGGCAGGAATGAGCAGTTCTTC. Translated, it gives CASSDSPLRLAGGRNEQFF.

The CDR3 region is CASSDLGHYQPQHF. The CDR3 DNA follows: TGTGCCAGCAGTGATCTGGGACATTATCAGCCCCAGCATTTT. The chain couples TRBV2 to TRBJ1-5; weak D call: TRBD1 (6 bases). This CDR3 region has 14 residues. Germline V gene data show CDR1 as SNHLY and CDR2 as FYNNEI. V was clipped by 3 bases and J by 5 bases, with 11 bases between them.

The chain employs TRBV6-5 and TRBJ2-7; 7 bases align to TRBD1. V lost 4 bases, J lost 2 bases, and 8 bases stayed unmatched. CDR1 is MNHEY, CDR2 SVGAGI, per germline. The length of the CDR3 is 15 residues. The CDR3 DNA reads as TGTGCCAGCAGTTCCCCGGGACAGAAAACCTACGAGCAGTACTTC. Translating it yields CASSSPGQKTYEQYF.

The rearrangement links TRBV6-6 to TRBJ2-3; 8 positions match TRBD2. This CDR3 has 16 amino acids. After removal of 2 bases from V and 11 bases from J, the junction contained 15 bases not matched to a gene. The V gene's germline CDR1 is MNHNY and CDR2 SVGAGI (reference sequence). The CDR3 protein is CASSYGQTSAGLGQYF. CDR3 in DNA: TGTGCCAGCAGTTACGGGCAGACTAGCGCGGGGTTAGGGCAGTATTTT.

A few counts support this clone. This rearrangement joins TRBV28 to TRBJ2-7, with 9 bases aligning to TRBD1. Germline CDR1 reads MDHEN; CDR2 reads SYDVKM. V dropped 5 bases and J dropped 4; count of bases not matched to a gene: 15. This CDR3 is 17 amino acids long. In DNA, the CDR3 is TGTGCCAGCAGTGCTTCACACAGGGGGCGCGTCTTTTACGAGCAGTACTTC. Its translation is CASSASHRGRVFYEQYF.

The chain employs TRBV2 and TRBJ2-3; 8 bases line up with TRBD1. CDR3 size: 15 residues. V dropped 1 base and J dropped 3; count of bases not matched to a gene: 3. Per germline, CDR1 SNHLY and CDR2 FYNNEI. The CDR3 nucleotides read TGTGCCAGCAGTGAAGGGACAGGGAGGACAGATACGCAGTATTTT. As protein: CASSEGTGRTDTQYF.

In the case of this clone: Mismatch with germline at one junction end may stem from a read error. The chain uses TRBV7-9 and TRBJ2-7; the match to TRBD1 covers 7 bases. CDR1 and CDR2 (germline): SEHNR, FQNEAQ (reference sequence). This CDR3 is 16 amino acids long. This chain's CDR3 is CSSSPPKGQLSYEQYF. The CDR3 DNA reads TGTTCCAGCAGCCCTCCGAAGGGACAGCTCTCCTACGAGCAGTACTTC.

The chain has TRBV27 and TRBJ1-5; 9 bases fit TRBD1. The J segment lost 1 base and the V segment lost 8 bases, leaving 3 bases of the junction unmatched. The CDR3 has 14 amino acids. Germline CDR1 and CDR2: MNHEY and SMNVEV (reference sequence). The CDR3 sequence: CASRQGVSNQPQHF. The CDR3 DNA sequence: TGTGCCAGCCGACAGGGGGTCAGCAATCAGCCCCAGCATTTT.

The J gene is TRBJ1-2, the V gene TRBV7-9; maybe TRBD1 (6 bases). The length of the CDR3 is 14 residues. V dropped 1 base and J dropped 4 bases, with 10 bases sitting between them. CDR1 is SEHNR and CDR2 is FQNEAQ in the germline V gene (reference sequence). The CDR3 loop reads CASSLEGHGYGYTF. CDR3 sequence (DNA): TGTGCCAGCAGCTTAGAGGGACATGGCTATGGCTACACCTTC.